Listed below are T cell receptor beta chains from one sample, sequenced in a study of blood T cell repertoires in COVID-19. This table comes from immunoSEQ multiplex PCR, and its TCRdb copy is limited to in-frame clones, with some not included. The sample contains some 83,000 clones, around nine tenths of which appear only once. Input material: peripheral blood. The receptors here all came from a woman of 80 years or more with active or convalescent COVID-19. The CDR3 runs from the conserved cysteine through the conserved F or W. Each record gives: clone size, V gene, D gene, J gene, CDR3 protein, CDR3 DNA. D genes are given only for firm matches. Expanded clones are given a class, and other clones once, few, many or no size at all.

size: few
V: TRBV6-6
D: TRBD2
J: TRBJ2-5
CDR3: CASSKGGGGAETQYF
DNA: TGTGCCAGCAGTAAGGGAGGCGGGGGAGCAGAGACCCAGTACTTC

size: -
V: TRBV10-3
D: -
J: TRBJ2-7
CDR3: CAISESRGAGYEQYF
DNA: TGTGCCATCAGTGAGTCGCGCGGAGCTGGGTACGAGCAGTACTTC

size: once
V: TRBV6-6
D: -
J: TRBJ1-2
CDR3: CASSFDTYGYTF
DNA: TGTGCCAGCAGTTTCGACACCTATGGCTACACCTTC

size: -
V: TRBV4-1
D: TRBD1
J: TRBJ1-6
CDR3: CASSPTHDRGNSPLHF
DNA: TGCGCCAGCAGTCCCACGCATGACAGGGGGAATTCACCCCTCCACTTT

size: -
V: TRBV4-3
D: TRBD2
J: TRBJ2-7
CDR3: CASSQAGLAGGEQYF
DNA: TGCGCCAGCAGCCAAGCAGGACTAGCGGGGGGCGAGCAGTACTTC

size: once
V: TRBV30
D: TRBD2
J: TRBJ2-3
CDR3: CAWNIAGGTDTQYF
DNA: TGTGCCTGGAATATCGCGGGGGGAACAGATACGCAGTATTTT

size: -
V: TRBV19
D: TRBD1
J: TRBJ1-5
CDR3: CASSTRQGASNQPQHF
DNA: TGTGCCAGTAGTACGAGACAGGGGGCGAGTAATCAGCCCCAGCATTTT

size: -
V: TRBV9
D: TRBD2
J: TRBJ2-7
CDR3: CASSAGLAFGAYEQYF
DNA: TGTGCCAGCAGCGCGGGACTAGCGTTTGGGGCCTACGAGCAGTACTTC

size: -
V: TRBV6-5
D: -
J: TRBJ1-1
CDR3: CASTPGVGGNTEAFF
DNA: TGTGCCAGCACCCCAGGGGTTGGCGGGAACACTGAAGCTTTCTTT

size: -
V: TRBV25-1
D: TRBD2
J: TRBJ2-1
CDR3: CASSEYRLAGGDEQFF
DNA: TGTGCCAGCAGTGAATATAGGCTAGCGGGGGGCGATGAGCAGTTCTTC

size: few
V: TRBV6-6
D: -
J: TRBJ1-2
CDR3: CASSTRPQTANYGYTF
DNA: TGTGCCAGCAGTACCCGGCCCCAGACAGCTAACTATGGCTACACCTTC

size: once
V: TRBV5-6
D: -
J: TRBJ2-2
CDR3: CASSIYKQGTGELFF
DNA: TGTGCCAGCAGTATCTACAAGCAGGGCACCGGGGAGCTGTTTTTT

size: -
V: TRBV7-2
D: -
J: TRBJ1-2
CDR3: CASSLGGGTGYGYTF
DNA: TGTGCCAGCAGCTTAGGTGGAGGGACGGGCTATGGCTACACCTTC

size: once
V: TRBV19
D: -
J: TRBJ1-1
CDR3: CASSIAPGHMNTEAFF
DNA: TGTGCCAGTAGTATCGCCCCCGGACACATGAACACTGAAGCTTTCTTT

size: -
V: TRBV4-1
D: TRBD1
J: TRBJ1-1
CDR3: CASSQQGANTEAFF
DNA: TGCGCCAGCAGCCAACAGGGGGCGAACACTGAAGCTTTCTTT

size: -
V: TRBV19
D: TRBD1
J: TRBJ1-2
CDR3: CASSPRDRGTRYTF
DNA: TGTGCCAGTAGTCCCCGGGACAGGGGGACGCGCTACACCTTC

size: -
V: TRBV6-5
D: -
J: TRBJ2-5
CDR3: CASSYWLWPGGDF
DNA: TGTGCCAGCAGTTACTGGCTTTGGCCGGGGGGCGACTTC

size: -
V: TRBV3-1/TRBV3-2
D: TRBD1
J: TRBJ1-5
CDR3: CASSLGQGNQPQHF
DNA: TGTGCCAGCAGCCTAGGACAGGGAAATCAGCCCCAGCATTTT

size: -
V: TRBV6-5
D: -
J: TRBJ2-7
CDR3: CASSYLRDVTYEQYF
DNA: TGTGCCAGCAGTTACTTGCGGGACGTTACCTACGAGCAGTACTTC

size: -
V: TRBV28
D: TRBD1
J: TRBJ1-2
CDR3: CASSNTGGAYGYTF
DNA: TGTGCCAGCAGTAACACAGGGGGCGCCTATGGCTACACCTTC